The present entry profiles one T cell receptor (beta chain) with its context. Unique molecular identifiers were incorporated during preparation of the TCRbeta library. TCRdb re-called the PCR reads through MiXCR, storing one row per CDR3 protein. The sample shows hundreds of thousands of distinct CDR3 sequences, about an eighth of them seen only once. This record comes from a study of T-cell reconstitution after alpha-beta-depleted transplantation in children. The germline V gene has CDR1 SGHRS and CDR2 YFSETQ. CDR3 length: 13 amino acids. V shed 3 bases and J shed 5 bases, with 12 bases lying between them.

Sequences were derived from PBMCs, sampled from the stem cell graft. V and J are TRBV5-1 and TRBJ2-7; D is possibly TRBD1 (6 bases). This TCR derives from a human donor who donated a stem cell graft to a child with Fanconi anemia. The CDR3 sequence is CASSYQGTNEQYF. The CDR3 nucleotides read TGCGCCAGCAGCTATCAGGGGACGAACGAGCAGTACTTC. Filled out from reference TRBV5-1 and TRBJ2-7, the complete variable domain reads KAGVTQTPRYLIKTRGQQVTLSCSPISGHRSVSWYQQTPGQGLQFLFEYFSETQRNKGNFPGRFSGRQFSNSRSEMNVSTLELGDSALYLCASSYQGTNEQYFGPGTRLTVT.